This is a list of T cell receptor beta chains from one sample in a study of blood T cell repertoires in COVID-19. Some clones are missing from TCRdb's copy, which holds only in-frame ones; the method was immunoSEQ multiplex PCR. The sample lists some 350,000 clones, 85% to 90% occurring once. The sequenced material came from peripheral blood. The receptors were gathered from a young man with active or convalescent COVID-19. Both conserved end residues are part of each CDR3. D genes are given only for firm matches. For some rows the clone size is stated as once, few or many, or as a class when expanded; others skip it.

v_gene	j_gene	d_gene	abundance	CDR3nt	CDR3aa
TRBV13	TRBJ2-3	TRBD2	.	TGTGCCAGCAGCTTACTGCTAGCGGGGGTGAAAAGCACAGATACGCAGTATTTT	CASSLLLAGVKSTDTQYF
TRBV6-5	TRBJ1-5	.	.	TGTGCCAGCAGGGCGGGTTACAATCAGCCCCAGCATTTT	CASRAGYNQPQHF
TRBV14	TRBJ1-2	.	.	TGTGCCAGCAGCCAAAAGACGGGCTATGGCTACACCTTC	CASSQKTGYGYTF
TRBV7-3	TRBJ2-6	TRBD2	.	TGTGCCAGCAGCTTAGGACTAGTTGGGGCCAACGTCCTGACTTTC	CASSLGLVGANVLTF
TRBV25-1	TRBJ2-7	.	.	TGTGCCAGCAGTGAACAGGGGATCAACGAGCAGTACTTC	CASSEQGINEQYF
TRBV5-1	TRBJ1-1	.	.	TGCGCCAGCAGCTTAGGTTACAGGGACAACACTGAAGCTTTCTTT	CASSLGYRDNTEAFF
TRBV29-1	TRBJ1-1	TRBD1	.	TGCAGCGTTGGTTTGACAGGGCAGAGGAACACTGAAGCTTTCTTT	CSVGLTGQRNTEAFF
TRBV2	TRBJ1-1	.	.	TGTGCCAGCACGCTAGCTCCGGGGACAAGGGCTTTCTTT	CASTLAPGTRAFF
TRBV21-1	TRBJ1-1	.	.	TGTGCCAGCAGAGACAGGGAGACTTTCTTT	CASRDRETFF
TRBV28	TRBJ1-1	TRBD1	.	TGTGCCAGCAGGACAGGGTCTTTTGGGGCTTTCTTT	CASRTGSFGAFF
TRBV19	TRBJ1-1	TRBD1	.	TGTGCCAGTAGTATAGATCCGGGCAGGGGGCACACTGAAGCTTTCTTT	CASSIDPGRGHTEAFF
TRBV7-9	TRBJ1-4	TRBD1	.	TGTGCCAGCAGCTTTAGGGACAGGGCCCTTCGTGAAAAACTGTTTTTT	CASSFRDRALREKLFF
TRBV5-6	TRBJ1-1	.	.	TGTGCCAGCAGCTGGGCGGGGAACACTGAAGCTTTCTTT	CASSWAGNTEAFF
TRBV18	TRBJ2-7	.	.	TGTGCCAGCTCACCGGGCCGGCAGACCTACGAGCAGTACTTC	CASSPGRQTYEQYF
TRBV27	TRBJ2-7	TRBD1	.	TGTGCCACCCGACAGGGGGCAAGGAACGAGCAGTACTTC	CATRQGARNEQYF
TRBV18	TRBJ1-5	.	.	TGTGCCAGCTCACCAGGCGGGCAGACGAATCAGCCCCAGCATTTT	CASSPGGQTNQPQHF
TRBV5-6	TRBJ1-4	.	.	TGTGCCAGCAGCCGAACCTTCGAGGAGGCTGAAAAACTGTTTTTT	CASSRTFEEAEKLFF
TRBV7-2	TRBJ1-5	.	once	TGTGCCAGCAGCCGTACCCCCAGGGGCGGCAATCAGCCCCAGCATTTT	CASSRTPRGGNQPQHF
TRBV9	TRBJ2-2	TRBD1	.	TGTGCCAGCAGCGTAGTCCCTCAGGGGGCCAACACCGGGGAGCTGTTTTTT	CASSVVPQGANTGELFF
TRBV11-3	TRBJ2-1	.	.	TGTGCCAGCAGCTTAGGGGGACTGGCATACAATGAGCAGTTCTTC	CASSLGGLAYNEQFF
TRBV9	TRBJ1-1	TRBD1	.	TGTGCCAGCAGCGTAGGCCCCGGGACAGAGGGCAAAACTGAAGCTTTCTTT	CASSVGPGTEGKTEAFF
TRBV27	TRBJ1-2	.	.	TGTGCCAGCAGTCAGGACAGTAGAGAGAACTATGGCTACACCTTC	CASSQDSRENYGYTF
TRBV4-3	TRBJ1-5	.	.	TGCGCCAGCAGCCAGTCGACAGGCGGTCAGCCCCAGCATTTT	CASSQSTGGQPQHF
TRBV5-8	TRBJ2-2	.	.	TGTGCCAGCAGCTCCGGAGGACTGCCCGGGGAGCTGTTTTTT	CASSSGGLPGELFF
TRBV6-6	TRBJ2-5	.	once	TGTGCCAGCAGGAGGGTTCAAGAGACCCAGTACTTC	CASRRVQETQYF
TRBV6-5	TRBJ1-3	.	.	TGTGCCAGCAGCCGTACCATGGGGCTCGGAAACACCATATATTTT	CASSRTMGLGNTIYF
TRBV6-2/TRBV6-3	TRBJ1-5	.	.	TGTGCCAGCAGTTACTCGTCAGGGGGCAATCAGCCCCAGCATTTT	CASSYSSGGNQPQHF
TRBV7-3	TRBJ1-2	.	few	TGTGCCAGCAGCTTAACGTCGGCAGGATACTATGGCTACACCTTC	CASSLTSAGYYGYTF
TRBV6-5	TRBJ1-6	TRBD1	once	TGTGCCAGCAATGCGGGACAGCATAATTCACCCCTCCACTTT	CASNAGQHNSPLHF
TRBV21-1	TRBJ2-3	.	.	TGTGCCAGCAGCAAATCCACCTTTGGCGGGAGGACTACAGATACGCAGTATTTT	CASSKSTFGGRTTDTQYF
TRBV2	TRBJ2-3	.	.	TGTGCCAGCAGTGAGGGGGGGCCAGATACGCAGTATTTT	CASSEGGPDTQYF
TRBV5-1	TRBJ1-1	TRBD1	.	TGCGCCAGCAACGCGGCCGGGACAGGGCTGGTTGAAGCTTTCTTT	CASNAAGTGLVEAFF
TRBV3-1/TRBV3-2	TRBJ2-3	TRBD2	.	TGTGCCAGCAGCCAAGACCCTAGCGGGAGTATGGCAGATACGCAGTATTTT	CASSQDPSGSMADTQYF
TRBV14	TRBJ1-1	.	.	TGTGCCAGCAGCCAAGCGGTCGCCCCACTCGCTAGGGCTTTCTTT	CASSQAVAPLARAFF
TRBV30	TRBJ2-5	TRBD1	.	TGTGCCTGGAGTAGGGGGCCGGTGGAGACCCAGTACTTC	CAWSRGPVETQYF
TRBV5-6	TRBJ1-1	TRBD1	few	TGTGCCAGCAGCACCTACGACAGGGAGAACACTGAAGCTTTCTTT	CASSTYDRENTEAFF
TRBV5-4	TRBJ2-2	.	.	TGTGCCAGCAGCTTGAAAGCGGAGCTGTTTTTT	CASSLKAELFF
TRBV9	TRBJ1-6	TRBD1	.	TGTGCCAGCAGCCCTCTTGGCGGGACAGGCAATTCACCCCTCCACTTT	CASSPLGGTGNSPLHF
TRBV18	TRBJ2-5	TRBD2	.	TGTGCCAGCTCACCAACCGGGCTAGCGGGAGGAGAGACCCAGTACTTC	CASSPTGLAGGETQYF
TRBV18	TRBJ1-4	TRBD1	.	TGTGCCAGCTCACCTTGGACAGGGGAAGTAACTAATGAAAAACTGTTTTTT	CASSPWTGEVTNEKLFF
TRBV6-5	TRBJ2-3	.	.	TGTGCCACCAAAAGGACAAGAACAGATACGCAGTATTTT	CATKRTRTDTQYF
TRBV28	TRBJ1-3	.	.	TGTGCCAGCCAGGGATATGGAAACACCATATATTTT	CASQGYGNTIYF
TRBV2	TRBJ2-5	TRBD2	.	TGTGCCAGCAGTAAAGGACTAGCGGGGTTCCAAGAGACCCAGTACTTC	CASSKGLAGFQETQYF
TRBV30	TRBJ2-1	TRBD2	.	TGTGCCTGGAGTGTAAGGGGTTATAGCGGGAGTTACTCCTACAATGAGCAGTTCTTC	CAWSVRGYSGSYSYNEQFF
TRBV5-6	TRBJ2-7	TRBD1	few	TGTGCCAGCAGCGCCCGGGACAGCTCCTACGAGCAGTACTTC	CASSARDSSYEQYF
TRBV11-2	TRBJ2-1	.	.	TGTGCCAGCAGCTTAGCGGGGAGCTCCTACAATGAGCAGTTCTTC	CASSLAGSSYNEQFF
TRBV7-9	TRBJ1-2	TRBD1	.	TGTGCCAGCAGCTTAGAACAGGGGCCTAACTATGGCTACACCTTC	CASSLEQGPNYGYTF
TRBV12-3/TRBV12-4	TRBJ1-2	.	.	TGTGCCAGCAGTTTCGGGCCCGGGGGTGGCTACACCTTC	CASSFGPGGGYTF
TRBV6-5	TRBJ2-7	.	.	TGTGCCAGCAGTTATGGGGGCATCTCCGGCTACGAGCAGTACTTC	CASSYGGISGYEQYF
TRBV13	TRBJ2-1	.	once	TGTGCCAGCAGCTTACGGACATCACATTACAATGAGCAGTTCTTC	CASSLRTSHYNEQFF
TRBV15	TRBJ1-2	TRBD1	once	TGTGCCACCCTCGGGGCTTCCGGAGGACAGGCCATTTATGGCTACACCTTC	CATLGASGGQAIYGYTF
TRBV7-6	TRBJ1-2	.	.	TGTGCCAGCAGCCCAGTCCCTGGTGGCTACACCTTC	CASSPVPGGYTF